A selection of T cell receptor beta chains follows, all from one sample in a study of cytomegalovirus exposure and HLA in healthy donors. Produced via immunoSEQ multiplex PCR; TCRdb's table is partial and in-frame only. The sample has 150,000 or so clones; around 79% are singletons. The specimen was PBMCs. All receptors derive from a male donor in good health and CMV-seronegative. Both conserved end residues are trimmed from each CDR3.

v_gene: TRBV7-9; j_gene: TRBJ1-4; len: 12; CDR3aa: ASSLSQGGGKLF
v_gene: TRBV2; j_gene: TRBJ1-1; len: 9; CDR3aa: ASRTVGEAF
v_gene: TRBV14; j_gene: TRBJ2-7; len: 12; CDR3aa: ASSLDRGLDEQY
v_gene: TRBV7-9; j_gene: TRBJ2-7; len: 14; CDR3aa: SSSLTTGEFAYEQY
v_gene: TRBV6-1; j_gene: TRBJ2-5; len: 12; CDR3aa: APPGCDSQETQY
v_gene: TRBV6-5; j_gene: TRBJ1-2; len: 9; CDR3aa: AGQGFYGYT
v_gene: TRBV18; j_gene: TRBJ2-7; len: 12; CDR3aa: ASSPMGLAYEQY
v_gene: TRBV7-2; j_gene: TRBJ1-1; len: 10; CDR3aa: ASSPGGTEAF
v_gene: TRBV9; j_gene: TRBJ2-5; len: 12; CDR3aa: ASSVAGVQETQY
v_gene: TRBV30; j_gene: TRBJ1-1; len: 12; CDR3aa: AWIRGLVNTEAF
v_gene: TRBV6-5; j_gene: TRBJ2-4; len: 12; CDR3aa: ASSYTGSKNIQY
v_gene: TRBV19; j_gene: TRBJ1-1; len: 13; CDR3aa: ASSSVGGRNTEAF
v_gene: TRBV4-1; j_gene: TRBJ2-7; len: 14; CDR3aa: ASSQEGGAGFYEQY
v_gene: TRBV18; j_gene: TRBJ2-7; len: 12; CDR3aa: ASSPRDNSYEQY
v_gene: TRBV27; j_gene: TRBJ2-3; len: 14; CDR3aa: ASSPIAGWVTDTQY
v_gene: TRBV5-5; j_gene: TRBJ2-2; len: 15; CDR3aa: ASSIHRDNLNTGELF
v_gene: TRBV5-4; j_gene: TRBJ2-1; len: 13; CDR3aa: ASSLFSGNFNEQF
v_gene: TRBV6-5; j_gene: TRBJ1-1; len: 12; CDR3aa: ASTGTGGTTEAF
v_gene: TRBV25-1; j_gene: TRBJ2-1; len: 14; CDR3aa: ASSGFDRGLGNEQF
v_gene: TRBV5-1; j_gene: TRBJ1-2; len: 10; CDR3aa: ASSSTGEGYT
v_gene: TRBV5-1; j_gene: TRBJ1-4; len: 12; CDR3aa: ASRTGHSNEKLF
v_gene: TRBV7-2; j_gene: TRBJ2-1; len: 12; CDR3aa: ASSHSGGYNEQF
v_gene: TRBV5-4; j_gene: TRBJ2-7; len: 14; CDR3aa: ASSRGLSGPLIEQY
v_gene: TRBV5-1; j_gene: TRBJ1-2; len: 13; CDR3aa: ASSDGTRYFYGYT
v_gene: TRBV5-1; j_gene: TRBJ2-5; len: 12; CDR3aa: ASSSTGGQETQY
v_gene: TRBV15; j_gene: TRBJ1-1; len: 14; CDR3aa: ATSRDARQGNTEAF
v_gene: TRBV11-1; j_gene: TRBJ2-1; len: 10; CDR3aa: ASSLTANEQF
v_gene: TRBV5-6; j_gene: TRBJ2-1; len: 13; CDR3aa: ASSLDPGGGNEQF
v_gene: TRBV7-9; j_gene: TRBJ1-2; len: 12; CDR3aa: ASSPQQGNYGYT
v_gene: TRBV6-1; j_gene: TRBJ2-5; len: 16; CDR3aa: ASSEALRGGAGQETQY
v_gene: TRBV14; j_gene: TRBJ1-5; len: 14; CDR3aa: ASSQDQTYSNQPQH
v_gene: TRBV11-2; j_gene: TRBJ1-2; len: 11; CDR3aa: ASSRRGDYGYT
v_gene: TRBV5-4; j_gene: TRBJ1-1; len: 13; CDR3aa: ASSLPGRVGTEAF
v_gene: TRBV5-4; j_gene: TRBJ2-2; len: 14; CDR3aa: ASSLAGRGSTGELF
v_gene: TRBV11-2; j_gene: TRBJ2-2; len: 12; CDR3aa: ASSRVRPGGELF
v_gene: TRBV9; j_gene: TRBJ2-1; len: 13; CDR3aa: ASSPGVAAYNEQF
v_gene: TRBV15; j_gene: TRBJ1-4; len: 13; CDR3aa: ATSRATGLGEKLF
v_gene: TRBV4-1; j_gene: TRBJ1-2; len: 14; CDR3aa: ASSQETQALSYGYT
v_gene: TRBV7-9; j_gene: TRBJ1-1; len: 11; CDR3aa: ASSLSGVTEAF
v_gene: TRBV4-2; j_gene: TRBJ1-5; len: 14; CDR3aa: ASSQGHAEGNQPQH
v_gene: TRBV5-1; j_gene: TRBJ1-1; len: 12; CDR3aa: ASSYRNLGTEAF
v_gene: TRBV21-1; j_gene: TRBJ2-5; len: 14; CDR3aa: ASSKEKRGGQETQY
v_gene: TRBV2; j_gene: TRBJ1-6; len: 12; CDR3aa: ASQAGRYNSPLH
v_gene: TRBV5-1; j_gene: TRBJ1-1; len: 14; CDR3aa: ASSSTTNSGDTEAF
v_gene: TRBV7-9; j_gene: TRBJ2-1; len: 12; CDR3aa: ASSEGRDYNEQF
v_gene: TRBV5-4; j_gene: TRBJ2-7; len: 12; CDR3aa: ASSSLGDNYEQY
v_gene: TRBV5-6; j_gene: TRBJ1-3; len: 13; CDR3aa: ASSTLTGSGNTIY
v_gene: TRBV5-1; j_gene: TRBJ2-7; len: 13; CDR3aa: ASSLIASGAMEQY
v_gene: TRBV5-1; j_gene: TRBJ1-6; len: 13; CDR3aa: ASSLGQGAQSPLH
v_gene: TRBV4-3; j_gene: TRBJ2-7; len: 11; CDR3aa: ASSQEAGHEQY